The 31 T cell receptor beta chains below all came from one sample that was sequenced in a study of technical replicates of blood from four donors. Method: immunoSEQ multiplex PCR; TCRdb's copy keeps in-frame clones and lacks some. This sample has 85,000 to 90,000 clones; 92% occur once, and the top ten carry 0.2% to 0.3%. Sequencing input: T cells isolated from PBMCs. Receptors were obtained from a human donor in good health.

This clone was detected only once. The CDR3, as DNA: TGTGCCAGCAGTTTATCAGGACTAGCGGGGGGACAAACACCTTACAATGAGCAGTTCTTC. Protein sequence: CASSLSGLAGGQTPYNEQFF. The gene calls are TRBV27 and TRBJ2-1, with 14 bases that match TRBD2. Germline V gives CDR1 MNHEY, CDR2 SMNVEV (reference sequence). CDR3 length: 20 amino acids. J was trimmed by 4 bases and V by 0 bases; bases with no gene match: 11.

The chain combines TRBV15 with TRBJ1-1, with D uncertain. This CDR3 has 13 residues. V lost 0 bases, J lost 6 bases, and 8 bases lay in between. Germline CDR1 is LNHNV and CDR2 is YYDKDF (reference sequence). CDR3 amino acids: CATSRDLGAEAFF. The CDR3 DNA is TGTGCCACCAGCAGAGATCTGGGAGCTGAAGCTTTCTTT.

The chain links TRBV7-9 to TRBJ2-7; D perhaps matches TRBD2 (5 bases). Germline V gene lookup returns CDR1 SEHNR and CDR2 FQNEAQ (reference sequence). Trimming pared 0 bases from V and 2 bases from J, leaving 5 bases between. This CDR3 is built from 13 residues. The CDR3 reads CASSLAGAYEQYF. CDR3 coding DNA: TGTGCCAGCAGCTTAGCCGGGGCCTACGAGCAGTACTTC. The variable domain in full, with the rest retrieved from reference TRBV7-9 and TRBJ2-7, is DTGVSQNPRHKITKRGQNVTFRCDPISEHNRLYWYRQTLGQGPEFLTYFQNEAQLEKSRLLSDRFSAERPKGSFSTLEIQRTEQGDSAMYLCASSLAGAYEQYFGPGTRLTVT.

The genes are TRBV4-1 and TRBJ1-2, with D unresolved. Looked up from germline, CDR1 is MGHRA and CDR2 is YSYEKL. Trimming left V 5 bases short and J 5 bases short, with 15 bases between. This CDR3 region has 14 residues. The CDR3 reads CASSLKITGYGYTF. CDR3 sequence (DNA): TGCGCCAGCAGCTTAAAAATAACGGGGTATGGCTACACCTTC.

The V and J genes are TRBV2 and TRBJ1-2, with a tentative D call TRBD1 (5 bases). Per germline, CDR1 SNHLY and CDR2 FYNNEI. The V end was cut by 6 bases, the J end by 7 bases, with 18 bases between. The CDR3 sequence is 14 residues long. The CDR3 here is CASSQDRGGGGYTF. The CDR3 DNA follows: TGTGCCAGCAGCCAGGACCGGGGGGGTGGTGGCTACACCTTC.

This clone was seen once. V usage is TRBV5-1 and J usage is TRBJ1-2, with no clear D. The germline V and J ends were trimmed by 3 bases and 1 base, with 10 bases remaining between them. Germline V CDR1 and CDR2: SGHRS, YFSETQ. The CDR3 consists of 14 residues. The CDR3 nucleotides read TGCGCCAGCAGCTCGGACGGACTTAACTATGGCTACACCTTC. Translation: CASSSDGLNYGYTF.

V gene TRBV7-6 combines with J gene TRBJ1-2, with 7 bases matching TRBD1. This CDR3 region has 14 residues. Per the germline V gene, CDR1 is SGHVS and CDR2 is FNYEAQ. Trimming cost V 3 bases and J 3 bases; bases outside gene matches: 4. CDR3 DNA sequence: TGTGCCAGCAGCTTGGGACAGCGAGACTATGGCTACACCTTC. This codes for CASSLGQRDYGYTF.

The table lists this clone with a few counts. Other DNA sequences from this sample encode an identical CDR3 as well. V usage is TRBV6-1 and J usage is TRBJ2-5, with D perhaps matching TRBD2 (6 bases). V lost 4 bases, J lost 4 bases, and 10 bases lay in between. The CDR3 extends over 13 amino acids. CDR1 and CDR2 (germline): MNHNS, SASEGT. The DNA for the CDR3 is TGTGCCAGCAGTGCCCTAGCGAGAGAGACCCAGTACTTC. This sequence encodes CASSALARETQYF.

This clone was seen a few times. The rearrangement uses TRBV4-1 and TRBJ1-5, with D possibly matching TRBD1 (6 bases). This CDR3 comprises 16 residues. Germline V gives CDR1 MGHRA, CDR2 YSYEKL. The ends were cut back, 0 bases at V and 2 bases at J, with 11 bases in the middle. The CDR3 loop is CASSQEGAVGNQPQHF. For the CDR3, the DNA is TGCGCCAGCAGCCAAGAGGGGGCGGTTGGCAATCAGCCCCAGCATTTT.

This clone came up once. This chain uses TRBV28 with TRBJ2-1; D is unresolved. The germline gives CDR1 MDHEN, CDR2 SYDVKM. CDR3 length: 16 amino acids. The V and J ends lost 5 bases and 2 bases respectively, with 16 bases between them. CDR3 region: CASSPPLVLTYNEQFF. Here the CDR3 DNA reads TGTGCCAGCAGTCCCCCCTTAGTTCTAACCTACAATGAGCAGTTCTTC.

This rearrangement joins TRBV5-5 to TRBJ1-4, with a possible D match to TRBD1 (6 bases). Germline V gene lookup returns CDR1 SGHKS and CDR2 YYEKEE (reference sequence). Deletions cut 0 bases from V and 6 bases from J, with 15 bases between. This CDR3 region has 16 residues. The CDR3 DNA is TGTGCCAGCAGCTTGGCCAACCCGAACAGGGATGAAAAACTGTTTTTT. This codes for CASSLANPNRDEKLFF. Combining the CDR3 with reference TRBV5-5 and TRBJ1-4 gives the whole variable domain DAGVTQSPTHLIKTRGQQVTLRCSPISGHKSVSWYQQVLGQGPQFIFQYYEKEERGRGNFPDRFSARQFPNYSSELNVNALLLGDSALYLCASSLANPNRDEKLFFGSGTQLSVL.

The chain combines TRBV7-2 with TRBJ1-6; 9 bases match TRBD1. Unmatched junction bases numbered 3, after V lost 1 base and J lost 8 bases. The germline CDR1 and CDR2 sequences are SGHTA and FQGNSA. This CDR3 comprises 15 residues. The CDR3 protein is CASSLEGQGDSPLHF. In nucleotides, the CDR3 is TGTGCCAGCAGCTTAGAGGGACAGGGTGATTCACCCCTCCACTTT.

This clone was recorded only once. The chain carries TRBV6-6 and TRBJ2-7; D possibly corresponds to TRBD1 (6 bases). In germline, CDR1 is MNHNY, CDR2 SVGAGI (reference sequence). V shed 1 base and J shed 7 bases, with 17 bases lying between them. The length of the CDR3 is 15 residues. The CDR3 DNA reads TGTGCCAGCAGTTACTGGAGACAGGATAAGGGGGAGCAGTACTTC. Translating gives CASSYWRQDKGEQYF.

Comments on this clone: An end of the junction does not agree with germline; a read error may underlie this. This chain links TRBV7-6 with TRBJ2-2; 12 bases fit TRBD2. The CDR3 has 16 amino acids. CDR1 is SGHVS, CDR2 FNYEAQ, per germline. CDR3 nucleotide sequence: TGTGCCAGCAGCCTAGCGGGAGGGGGAAACACCGGGGAGCTGTTTTTT. Translation: CASSLAGGGNTGELFF.

The chain employs TRBV7-8 and TRBJ1-3; D ambiguous. The CDR3 length is 15 residues. Trimming took off 5 bases at V and 0 bases at J, with 11 bases between the two ends. Germline CDR1 is SGHVS and CDR2 is FQNEAQ. As DNA, the CDR3 is TGTGCCAGCAGCCAAAGGCGGGACTCTGGAAACACCATATATTTT. Its translation is CASSQRRDSGNTIYF.

V gene TRBV5-1 combines with J gene TRBJ2-2, with a tentative D call TRBD2 (6 bases). Between the trimmed V and J ends, which lost 7 bases and 1 base, there was a span of 20 bases. The CDR3 is 17 residues long. In germline, CDR1 is SGHRS, CDR2 YFSETQ. This chain's CDR3 is CASGARSGLMNTGELFF. The CDR3 DNA reads as TGCGCCAGCGGAGCACGGTCGGGACTCATGAACACCGGGGAGCTGTTTTTT.

The rearrangement uses TRBV6-6 and TRBJ1-4; 7 nucleotides align to TRBD1. This CDR3 contains 14 residues. V lost 2 bases, J lost 5 bases, and 2 bases stayed unmatched. Germline lookup yields CDR1 MNHNY and CDR2 SVGAGI (reference sequence). DNA for the CDR3: TGTGCCAGCAGTTACAGGGGGCGCAATGAAAAACTGTTTTTT. This gives the protein CASSYRGRNEKLFF.

The gene calls are TRBV6-1 and TRBJ1-1, with D perhaps TRBD1 (6 bases). CDR1 and CDR2 from the germline V gene are MNHNS and SASEGT. Trimming shortened V by 3 bases and J by 0 bases, and 11 bases separated the two germline ends. The CDR3 length is 15 residues. The CDR3 spells CASSEPGHMNTEAFF. DNA of the CDR3: TGTGCCAGCAGTGAGCCGGGACATATGAACACTGAAGCTTTCTTT.

The rearrangement joins TRBV7-9 to TRBJ1-2; 10 nucleotides match TRBD1. V lost 1 base and J lost 0; bases outside the gene matches: 5. Germline CDR1 is SEHNR and CDR2 is FQNEAQ (reference sequence). This CDR3 spans 17 amino acids. Written as DNA, the CDR3 is TGTGCCAGCAGCTTAGGGGGACAGGGGAACCCTAACTATGGCTACACCTTC. This sequence encodes CASSLGGQGNPNYGYTF. The entire variable domain, with the rest obtained from reference TRBV7-9 and TRBJ1-2, is as follows: DTGVSQNPRHKITKRGQNVTFRCDPISEHNRLYWYRQTLGQGPEFLTYFQNEAQLEKSRLLSDRFSAERPKGSFSTLEIQRTEQGDSAMYLCASSLGGQGNPNYGYTFGSGTRLTVV.

This chain links TRBV14 with TRBJ2-7; no clear D gene. The CDR3 loop spans 13 amino acids. Germline CDR1 and CDR2: SGHDN and FVKESK. V was trimmed by 0 bases and J by 7 bases, leaving 10 bases between them. The CDR3 region is CASSQEVAAEQYF. In DNA form, the CDR3 reads TGTGCCAGCAGCCAAGAAGTGGCAGCGGAGCAGTACTTC.

This rearrangement joins TRBV11-3 to TRBJ2-5; 7 bases are a match to TRBD1. Germline loops: CDR1 SGHNT, CDR2 YENEEA. Unmatched junction bases numbered 12, after V lost 5 bases and J lost 6 bases. The CDR3 is made up of 15 amino acids. CDR3 bases: TGTGCCAGCAGCCCCTCTGCAGGGGGTGAAAAGACCCAGTACTTC. This codes for CASSPSAGGEKTQYF.

V and J are TRBV2 and TRBJ2-1, with D uncertain. Trimming left V 6 bases short and J 0 bases short, with 6 bases between. The CDR3 is 13 amino acids. CDR1 and CDR2 (germline): SNHLY, FYNNEI. DNA for the CDR3: TGTGCCAGCAGCCCGAGCTCCTACAATGAGCAGTTCTTC. Translated, it gives CASSPSSYNEQFF.

The gene calls are TRBV29-1 and TRBJ2-5, with 11 bases aligning to TRBD2. V was pared by 3 bases and J by 2 bases, with 2 bases of the junction left unmatched. CDR1 and CDR2 from the germline V gene are SQVTM and ANQGSEA. This CDR3 is built from 14 residues. CDR3 bases: TGCAGCGTTGATGGGACTAGCGGACAAGAGACCCAGTACTTC. Translating gives CSVDGTSGQETQYF.

This sequence joins TRBV27 and TRBJ2-5, with D possibly TRBD1 on 6 matching bases. Trimming removed 3 bases from V and 0 bases from J, with 14 bases in between. The germline V gene has CDR1 MNHEY and CDR2 SMNVEV (reference sequence). This CDR3 comprises 16 residues. CDR3 residues: CASSLGTSLYQETQYF. DNA for the CDR3: TGTGCCAGCAGTTTGGGGACATCCTTGTACCAAGAGACCCAGTACTTC.

The V gene is TRBV6-1, the J gene TRBJ1-5; 7 bases are shared with TRBD1. V lost 6 bases to trimming and J lost 4 bases; unmatched junction nucleotides: 3. CDR1 MNHNS and CDR2 SASEGT come from the germline V gene. The CDR3 has 13 residues. This CDR3 is CASSPGGNQPQHF. In DNA, the CDR3 is TGTGCCAGCAGCCCAGGGGGGAATCAGCCCCAGCATTTT.

The chain links TRBV6-6 to TRBJ1-1, with unresolved D. Germline V CDR1 and CDR2: MNHNY, SVGAGI (reference sequence). The CDR3 has 13 amino acids. Trimming took 3 bases from V and 5 from J, leaving 10 bases between them. The CDR3 sequence: CASSYTSDTEAFF. DNA of the CDR3: TGTGCCAGCAGTTATACCAGTGATACTGAAGCTTTCTTT.

The chain is built from TRBV6-5 and TRBJ1-2, with TRBD1 as a possible D gene (6 bases). The V and J ends lost 5 bases and 4 bases respectively, with 11 bases between them. The CDR3 covers 13 residues. CDR1 and CDR2 (germline): MNHEY, SVGAGI. CDR3 nucleotide sequence: TGTGCCAGCAGTACGGACAGAGGCTATGGCTACACCTTC. It codes for CASSTDRGYGYTF.

V gene TRBV2 combines with J gene TRBJ2-5, with TRBD1 matching over 7 bases. Trimming at V came to 7 bases and at J to 3 bases, leaving 5 bases not matched to a gene. The CDR3 totals 13 residues. The germline gives CDR1 SNHLY, CDR2 FYNNEI. CDR3 sequence: CASTETGKETQYF. CDR3 nucleotides: TGTGCCAGCACGGAGACAGGGAAAGAGACCCAGTACTTC.

This chain connects TRBV20-1 to TRBJ2-1; D is undetermined. V gave up 6 bases and J gave up 6 bases, with 9 bases separating them. Germline V gene data show CDR1 as DFQATT and CDR2 as SNEGSKA (reference sequence). The CDR3 is made up of 11 amino acids. CDR3 sequence (DNA): TGCAGTGCCGCGGCCATCAATGAGCAGTTCTTC. This encodes CSAAAINEQFF.

The V call is TRBV6-1, the J call TRBJ1-2; perhaps TRBD1 as D (5 bases). Germline V gene sequence: CDR1 MNHNS, CDR2 SASEGT. The CDR3 is 14 amino acids. Trimming stripped 7 bases from V and 4 bases from J, with 16 bases between. CDR3 nucleotide sequence: TGTGCCAGCAAGTGGAGGGACGGACCCTATGGCTACACCTTC. Amino acid sequence: CASKWRDGPYGYTF.

The chain uses TRBV10-1 and TRBJ1-1; D may be TRBD1 (5 bases). The CDR3 consists of 14 residues. Trimming removed 2 bases from V and 5 bases from J, with 12 bases in between. Germline CDR1 is WNHNN and CDR2 is SYGVQD (reference sequence). The CDR3 nucleotides read TGCGCCAGCAGTGAGACGGGGGGAGCGACTGAAGCTTTCTTT. This sequence encodes CASSETGGATEAFF.